This TCR beta chain was profiled in a study of control samples from healthy donors and cancer patients. TCRdb's copy holds only in-frame clones and misses some; the assay was immunoSEQ multiplex PCR. Of 150,000 or so clones in the sample, 90% to 95% were seen once. The CDR3 has 13 amino acids. Trimming removed 8 bases at V and 1 base at J, with 11 bases between. Germline CDR1 reads LNHDA; CDR2 reads SQIVND (reference sequence). This chain links TRBV19 with TRBJ1-1, with D maybe TRBD1 (6 bases). The TCR was taken from a man aged 35-49 years in good health. The sample taken for sequencing was blood. The CDR3 DNA sequence: TGTGCCAGTGGAACAGGGTGGAACACTGAAGCTTTCTTT. It specifies CASGTGWNTEAFF.